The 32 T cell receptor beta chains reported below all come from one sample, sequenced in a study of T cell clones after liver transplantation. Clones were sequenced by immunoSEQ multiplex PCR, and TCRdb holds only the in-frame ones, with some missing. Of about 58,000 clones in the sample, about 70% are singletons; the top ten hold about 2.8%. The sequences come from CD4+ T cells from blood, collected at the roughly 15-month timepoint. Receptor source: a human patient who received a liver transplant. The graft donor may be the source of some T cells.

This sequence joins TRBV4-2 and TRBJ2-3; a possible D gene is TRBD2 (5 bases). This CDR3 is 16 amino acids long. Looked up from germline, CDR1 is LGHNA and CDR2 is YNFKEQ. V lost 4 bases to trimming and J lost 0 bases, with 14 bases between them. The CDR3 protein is CASSRETVGSTDTQYF. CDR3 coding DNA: TGTGCCAGCAGCCGGGAGACGGTTGGGAGCACAGATACGCAGTATTTT.

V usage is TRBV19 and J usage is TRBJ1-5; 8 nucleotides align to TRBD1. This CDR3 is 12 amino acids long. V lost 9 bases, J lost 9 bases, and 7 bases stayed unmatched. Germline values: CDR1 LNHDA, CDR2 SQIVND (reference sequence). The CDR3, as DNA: TGTGCCAGCAGAGACAGGGGTTTGCCCCAGCATTTT. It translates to CASRDRGLPQHF.

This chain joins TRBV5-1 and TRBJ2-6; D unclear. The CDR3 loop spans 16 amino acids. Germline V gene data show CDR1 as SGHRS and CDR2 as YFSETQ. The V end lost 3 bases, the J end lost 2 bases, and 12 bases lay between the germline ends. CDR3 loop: CASSSPSGTGANVLTF. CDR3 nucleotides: TGCGCCAGCAGCTCCCCCTCTGGGACTGGGGCCAACGTCCTGACTTTC.

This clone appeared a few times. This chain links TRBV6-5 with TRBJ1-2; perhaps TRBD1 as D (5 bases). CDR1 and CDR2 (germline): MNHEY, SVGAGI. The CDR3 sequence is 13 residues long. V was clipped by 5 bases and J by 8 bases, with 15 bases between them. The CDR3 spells CASSTSRGRGYTF. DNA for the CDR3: TGTGCCAGCAGTACCTCGAGGGGCCGGGGCTACACCTTC.

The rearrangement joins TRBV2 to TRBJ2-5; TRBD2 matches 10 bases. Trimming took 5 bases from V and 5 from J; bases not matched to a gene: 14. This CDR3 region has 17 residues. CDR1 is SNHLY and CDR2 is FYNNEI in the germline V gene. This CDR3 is CASSPGLAAPEQETQYF. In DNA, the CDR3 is TGTGCCAGCAGTCCCGGACTAGCGGCCCCCGAGCAGGAGACCCAGTACTTC.

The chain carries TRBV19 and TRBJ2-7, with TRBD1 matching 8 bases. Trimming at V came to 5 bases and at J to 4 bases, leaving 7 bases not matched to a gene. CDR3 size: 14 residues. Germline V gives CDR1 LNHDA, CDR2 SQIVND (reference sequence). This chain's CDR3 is CASSYGTGIYEQYF. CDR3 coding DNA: TGTGCCAGTAGTTACGGGACAGGTATATACGAGCAGTACTTC.

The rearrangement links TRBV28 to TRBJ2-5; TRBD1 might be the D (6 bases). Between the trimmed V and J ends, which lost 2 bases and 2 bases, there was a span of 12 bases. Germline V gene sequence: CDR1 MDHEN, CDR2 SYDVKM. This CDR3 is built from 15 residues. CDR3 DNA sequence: TGTGCCAGCAGTTTAATAGCGACAGGTCAAGAGACCCAGTACTTC. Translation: CASSLIATGQETQYF.

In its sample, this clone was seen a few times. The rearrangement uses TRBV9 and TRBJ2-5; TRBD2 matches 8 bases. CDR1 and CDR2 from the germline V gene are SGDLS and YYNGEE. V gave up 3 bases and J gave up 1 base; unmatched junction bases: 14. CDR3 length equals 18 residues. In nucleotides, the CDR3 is TGTGCCAGCAGCGCCCACGGGGCGGGGGGTACGGGCCAAGAGACCCAGTACTTC. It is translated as CASSAHGAGGTGQETQYF. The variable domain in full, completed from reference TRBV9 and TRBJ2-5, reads DSGVTQTPKHLITATGQRVTLRCSPRSGDLSVYWYQQSLDQGLQFLIQYYNGEERAKGNILERFSAQQFPDLHSELNLSSLELGDSALYFCASSAHGAGGTGQETQYFGPGTRLLVL.

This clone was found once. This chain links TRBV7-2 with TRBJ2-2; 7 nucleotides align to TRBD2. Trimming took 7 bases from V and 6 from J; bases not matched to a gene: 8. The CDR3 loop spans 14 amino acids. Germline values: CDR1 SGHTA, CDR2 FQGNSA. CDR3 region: CASTPTSMAGELFF. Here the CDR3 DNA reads TGTGCCAGCACCCCGACTAGCATGGCCGGGGAGCTGTTTTTT.

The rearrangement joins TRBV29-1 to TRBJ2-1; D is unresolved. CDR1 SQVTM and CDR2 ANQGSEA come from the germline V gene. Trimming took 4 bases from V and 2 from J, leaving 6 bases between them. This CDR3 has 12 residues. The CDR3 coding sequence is TGCAGCGTTGGAGACACCTACAATGAGCAGTTCTTC. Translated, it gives CSVGDTYNEQFF.

The CDR3 bases are TGTGCCAGCAGCGATCCCTCAGGGGCCGTCTCCTACGAGCAGTACTTC. This codes for CASSDPSGAVSYEQYF. The chain carries TRBV9 and TRBJ2-7; a possible D gene is TRBD1 (6 bases). Looked up from germline, CDR1 is SGDLS and CDR2 is YYNGEE. The CDR3 covers 16 residues. Trimming shortened V by 3 bases and J by 0 bases, and 16 bases separated the two germline ends.

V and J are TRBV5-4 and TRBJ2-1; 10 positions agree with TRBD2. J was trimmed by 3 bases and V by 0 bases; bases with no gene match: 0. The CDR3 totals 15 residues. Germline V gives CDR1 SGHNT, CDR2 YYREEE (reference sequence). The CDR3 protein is CASSLERGGYNEQFF. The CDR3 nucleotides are TGTGCCAGCAGCTTGGAGCGGGGGGGCTACAATGAGCAGTTCTTC.

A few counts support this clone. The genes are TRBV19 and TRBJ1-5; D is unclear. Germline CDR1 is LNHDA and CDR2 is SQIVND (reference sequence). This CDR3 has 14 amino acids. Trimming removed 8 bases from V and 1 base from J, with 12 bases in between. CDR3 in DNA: TGTGCCAGTTGTCACTCGGGGAGCAATCAGCCCCAGCATTTT. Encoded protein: CASCHSGSNQPQHF. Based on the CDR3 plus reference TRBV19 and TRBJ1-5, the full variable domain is DGGITQSPKYLFRKEGQNVTLSCEQNLNHDAMYWYRQDPGQGLRLIYYSQIVNDFQKGDIAEGYSVSREKKESFPLTVTSAQKNPTAFYLCASCHSGSNQPQHFGDGTRLSIL.

Here the CDR3 reads CATTSGGTGELFF. The CDR3 DNA follows: TGTGCCACCACTAGTGGTGGCACCGGGGAGCTGTTTTTT. The rearrangement links TRBV10-3 to TRBJ2-2; D is possibly TRBD2 (5 bases). This CDR3 has 13 amino acids. Deletions cut 10 bases from V and 4 bases from J, with 13 bases between. The germline V gene has CDR1 ENHRY and CDR2 SYGVKD.

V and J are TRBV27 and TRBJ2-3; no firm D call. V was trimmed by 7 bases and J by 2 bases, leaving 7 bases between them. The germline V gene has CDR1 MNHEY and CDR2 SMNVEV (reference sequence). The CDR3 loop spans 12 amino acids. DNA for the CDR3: TGTGCCAGCATCACCTTCACAGATACGCAGTATTTT. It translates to CASITFTDTQYF.

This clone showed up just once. The CDR3 DNA follows: TGCGCCAGCAGCTCCGGACAGGAGTTTAATTCACCCCTCCACTTT. It specifies CASSSGQEFNSPLHF. This chain joins TRBV5-1 and TRBJ1-6; the match to TRBD1 covers 7 bases. CDR3 length equals 15 residues. Germline V gene sequence: CDR1 SGHRS, CDR2 YFSETQ. The V gene end was trimmed by 3 bases and the J gene end by 6 bases; junction bases not matched to a gene: 6.

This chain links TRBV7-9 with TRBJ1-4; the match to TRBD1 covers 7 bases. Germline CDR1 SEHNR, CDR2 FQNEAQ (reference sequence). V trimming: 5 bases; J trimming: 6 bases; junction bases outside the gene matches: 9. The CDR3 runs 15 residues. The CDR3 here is CASSTIQGIYEKLFF. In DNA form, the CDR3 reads TGTGCCAGCAGCACTATACAGGGGATTTATGAAAAACTGTTTTTT.

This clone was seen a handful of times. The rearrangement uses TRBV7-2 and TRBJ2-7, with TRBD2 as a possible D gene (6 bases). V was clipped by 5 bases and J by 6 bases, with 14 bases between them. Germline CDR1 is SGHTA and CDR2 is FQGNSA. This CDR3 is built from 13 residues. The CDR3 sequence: CASSPGGVGEQYV. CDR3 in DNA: TGTGCCAGCAGCCCCGGAGGGGTAGGCGAGCAGTACGTC.

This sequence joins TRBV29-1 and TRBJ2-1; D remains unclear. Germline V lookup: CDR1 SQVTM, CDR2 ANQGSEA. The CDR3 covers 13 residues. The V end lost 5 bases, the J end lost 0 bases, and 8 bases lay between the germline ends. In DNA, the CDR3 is TGCAGCGTTCGGTGGGGCTCCTACAATGAGCAGTTCTTC. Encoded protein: CSVRWGSYNEQFF.

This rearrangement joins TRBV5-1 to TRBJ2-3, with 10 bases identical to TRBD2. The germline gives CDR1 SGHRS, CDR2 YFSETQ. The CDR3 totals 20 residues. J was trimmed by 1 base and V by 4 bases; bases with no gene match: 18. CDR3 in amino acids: CASSPIGSGGALSGTDTQYF. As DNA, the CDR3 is TGCGCCAGCAGCCCTATTGGGAGCGGGGGGGCCCTGAGTGGCACAGATACGCAGTATTTT.

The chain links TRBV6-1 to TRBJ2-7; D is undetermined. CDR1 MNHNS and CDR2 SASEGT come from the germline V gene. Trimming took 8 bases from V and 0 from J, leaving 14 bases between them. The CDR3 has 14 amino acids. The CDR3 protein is CASASTSSSYEQYF. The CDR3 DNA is TGTGCCAGCGCCTCGACTTCAAGCTCCTACGAGCAGTACTTC.

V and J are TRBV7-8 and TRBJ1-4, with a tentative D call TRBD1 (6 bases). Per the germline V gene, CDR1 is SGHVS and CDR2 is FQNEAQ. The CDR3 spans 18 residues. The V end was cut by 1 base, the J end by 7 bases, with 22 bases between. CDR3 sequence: CASSLGWALNRVGEKLFF. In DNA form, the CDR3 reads TGTGCCAGCAGCTTAGGATGGGCCTTAAACAGGGTCGGTGAAAAACTGTTTTTT.

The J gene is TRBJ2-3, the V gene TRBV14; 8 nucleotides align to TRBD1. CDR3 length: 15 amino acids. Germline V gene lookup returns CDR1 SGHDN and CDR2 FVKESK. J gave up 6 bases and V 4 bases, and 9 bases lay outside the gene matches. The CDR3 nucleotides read TGTGCCAGCAGCCCAGGGACAGGCTATAGGGATACGCAGTATTTT. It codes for CASSPGTGYRDTQYF.

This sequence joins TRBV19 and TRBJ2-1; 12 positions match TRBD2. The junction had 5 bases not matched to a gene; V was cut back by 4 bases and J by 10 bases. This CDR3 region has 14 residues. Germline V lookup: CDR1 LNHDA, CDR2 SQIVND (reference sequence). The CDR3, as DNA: TGTGCCAGTAGTAGCCTAGCGGGAGGGCTGGAGCAGTTCTTC. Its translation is CASSSLAGGLEQFF.

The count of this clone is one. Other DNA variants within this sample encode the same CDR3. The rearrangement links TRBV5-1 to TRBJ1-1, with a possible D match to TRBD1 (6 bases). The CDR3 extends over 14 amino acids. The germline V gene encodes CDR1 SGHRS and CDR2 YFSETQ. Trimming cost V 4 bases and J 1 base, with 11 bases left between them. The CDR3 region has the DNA TGCGCCAGCAGCCTCAGGGGTAGGAACACTGAAGCTTTCTTT. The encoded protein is CASSLRGRNTEAFF.

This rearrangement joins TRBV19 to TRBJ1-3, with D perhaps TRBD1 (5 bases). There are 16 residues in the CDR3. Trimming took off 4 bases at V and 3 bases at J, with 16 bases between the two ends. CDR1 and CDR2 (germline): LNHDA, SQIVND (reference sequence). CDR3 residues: CASSNLRGGLGNTIYF. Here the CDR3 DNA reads TGTGCCAGTAGTAACCTGAGGGGCGGTCTTGGAAACACCATATATTTT.

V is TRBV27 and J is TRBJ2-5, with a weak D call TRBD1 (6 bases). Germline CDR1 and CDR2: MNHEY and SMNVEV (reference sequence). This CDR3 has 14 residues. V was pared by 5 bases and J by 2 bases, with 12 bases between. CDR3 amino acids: CASSPTGLQETQYF. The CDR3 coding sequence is TGTGCCAGCAGTCCCACAGGGTTACAAGAGACCCAGTACTTC.

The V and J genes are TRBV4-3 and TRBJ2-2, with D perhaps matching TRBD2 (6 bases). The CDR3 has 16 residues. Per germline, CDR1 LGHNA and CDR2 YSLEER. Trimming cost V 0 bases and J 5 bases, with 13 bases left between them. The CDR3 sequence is CASSQELGGRTGELFF. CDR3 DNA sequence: TGCGCCAGCAGCCAAGAATTAGGAGGGAGGACCGGGGAGCTGTTTTTT.

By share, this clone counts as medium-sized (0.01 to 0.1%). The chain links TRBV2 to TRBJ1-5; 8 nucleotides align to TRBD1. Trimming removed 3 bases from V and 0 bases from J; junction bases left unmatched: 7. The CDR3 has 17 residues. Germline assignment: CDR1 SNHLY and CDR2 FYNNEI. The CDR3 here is CASSDTGGGYSNQPQHF. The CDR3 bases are TGTGCCAGCAGTGACACAGGGGGGGGATATAGCAATCAGCCCCAGCATTTT.

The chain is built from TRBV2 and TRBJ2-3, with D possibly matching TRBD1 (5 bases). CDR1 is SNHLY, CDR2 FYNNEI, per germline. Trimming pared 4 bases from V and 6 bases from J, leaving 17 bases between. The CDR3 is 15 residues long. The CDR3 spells CASSAGRQGPDTQYF. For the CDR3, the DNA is TGTGCCAGCAGTGCTGGACGCCAGGGCCCTGATACGCAGTATTTT.

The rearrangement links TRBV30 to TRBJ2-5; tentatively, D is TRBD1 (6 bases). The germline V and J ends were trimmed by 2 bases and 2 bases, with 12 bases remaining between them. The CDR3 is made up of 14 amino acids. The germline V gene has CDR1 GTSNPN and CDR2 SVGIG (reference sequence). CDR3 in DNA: TGTGCCTGGAGTCCATGGACAGCACAAGAGACCCAGTACTTC. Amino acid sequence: CAWSPWTAQETQYF.

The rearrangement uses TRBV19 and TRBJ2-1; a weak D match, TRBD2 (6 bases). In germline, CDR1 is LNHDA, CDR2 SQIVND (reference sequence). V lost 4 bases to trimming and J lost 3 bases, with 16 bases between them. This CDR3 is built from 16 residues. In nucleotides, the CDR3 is TGTGCCAGTAGTAATAAGGCGGGGAATCTCTACAATGAGCAGTTCTTC. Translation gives CASSNKAGNLYNEQFF.